Below, 20 T cell receptor beta chains from the same sample are listed, as sequenced in a study of blood T cell repertoires in COVID-19. The assay was immunoSEQ multiplex PCR, and TCRdb's table has in-frame clones only and misses some. The sample has fewer than 250,000 clones, 80% to 85% seen once. Sequenced material: PBMCs or T cells enriched from blood (not recorded which). The receptors derive from a woman aged 25 to 39 who had been exposed to COVID-19.

This rearrangement joins TRBV6-5 to TRBJ1-1; D perhaps matches TRBD1 (6 bases). Trimming cost V 6 bases and J 6 bases, with 17 bases left between them. In germline, CDR1 is MNHEY, CDR2 SVGAGI. CDR3 length: 14 residues. CDR3 DNA sequence: TGTGCCAGCAGATTGAGCGGGGGGGCGTCTGAAGCTTTCTTT. Protein product: CASRLSGGASEAFF.

Here the CDR3 reads CASSSPGTDTQYF. The CDR3 DNA reads TGCGCCAGCAGCTCGCCCGGGACAGATACGCAGTATTTT. V gene TRBV4-1 combines with J gene TRBJ2-3; D is uncertain. Germline CDR1 reads MGHRA; CDR2 reads YSYEKL. CDR3 size: 13 residues. The V end was cut by 5 bases, the J end by 3 bases, with 9 bases between.

This sequence joins TRBV20-1 and TRBJ2-1, with D possibly TRBD2 on 6 matching bases. Deletions cut 3 bases from V and 3 bases from J, with 12 bases between. This CDR3 comprises 14 residues. Germline CDR1 DFQATT, CDR2 SNEGSKA (reference sequence). CDR3 DNA: TGCAGTGCTAGTCCATCCGGGGGCTACAATGAGCAGTTCTTC. Encoded protein: CSASPSGGYNEQFF.

The gene calls are TRBV7-9 and TRBJ1-4, with D tentatively TRBD1 (5 bases). Per germline, CDR1 SEHNR and CDR2 FQNEAQ (reference sequence). V shed 1 base and J shed 7 bases, with 16 bases lying between them. This CDR3 is built from 16 residues. The CDR3 loop reads CASSLGGARVGEKLFF. The CDR3 DNA reads TGTGCCAGCAGCTTAGGCGGGGCCAGGGTGGGTGAAAAACTGTTTTTT.

The chain recombines TRBV11-2 with TRBJ2-3; tentative D call: TRBD1 (6 bases). The V and J ends lost 5 bases and 10 bases respectively, with 22 bases between them. Per germline, CDR1 SGHAT and CDR2 FQNNGV. This CDR3 contains 15 residues. The CDR3 DNA reads as TGTGCCAGCAGCGCCCAAGGGACACCCGAAGGTGCGCAGTATTTT. Protein sequence: CASSAQGTPEGAQYF.

The gene calls are TRBV12-5 and TRBJ1-1; D unclear. The CDR3 length is 13 residues. V was trimmed by 6 bases and J by 3 bases, leaving 11 bases between them. Germline loops: CDR1 LGHNT, CDR2 FRNRAP. CDR3 bases: TGTGCTAGTGGCCAGCCTGCGGACACTGAAGCTTTCTTT. Translated: CASGQPADTEAFF.

The genes are TRBV11-2 and TRBJ1-1; 8 bases are a match to TRBD1. The V gene's germline CDR1 is SGHAT and CDR2 FQNNGV. The J segment lost 0 bases and the V segment lost 5 bases, leaving 2 bases of the junction unmatched. The CDR3 length is 14 residues. The CDR3 bases are TGTGCCAGCAGCAAGGACAGGGTGAACACTGAAGCTTTCTTT. This codes for CASSKDRVNTEAFF.

This clone came up a few times. The rearrangement uses TRBV2 and TRBJ1-2; D remains ambiguous. Germline CDR1 is SNHLY and CDR2 is FYNNEI. The CDR3 has 14 amino acids. Trimming left V 7 bases short and J 4 bases short, with 16 bases between. CDR3 in DNA: TGTGCCAGCACCTTGGGTGAGGGCCTCTATGGCTACACCTTC. Translating it yields CASTLGEGLYGYTF.

V is TRBV5-4 and J is TRBJ2-6; D is unclear. The CDR3 length is 15 residues. Per germline, CDR1 SGHNT and CDR2 YYREEE (reference sequence). The V and J ends lost 0 bases and 0 bases respectively, with 4 bases between them. This CDR3 is CASSLAPSGANVLTF. The DNA of the CDR3 is TGTGCCAGCAGCTTGGCTCCCTCTGGGGCCAACGTCCTGACTTTC.

The rearrangement links TRBV6-2 or TRBV6-3 to TRBJ2-5; tentative D call: TRBD1 (6 bases). Trimming removed 2 bases at V and 4 bases at J, with 8 bases between. Germline V gene data show CDR1 as MNHEY and CDR2 as SVGEGT. This CDR3 region has 13 residues. CDR3 residues: CASSYNRVETQYF. The CDR3 coding sequence is TGTGCCAGCAGTTACAACAGGGTAGAGACCCAGTACTTC.

The chain recombines TRBV10-3 with TRBJ2-2, with 9 bases fitting TRBD1. Germline V gene sequence: CDR1 ENHRY, CDR2 SYGVKD. CDR3 length: 14 amino acids. DNA for the CDR3: TGTGGGACAGGGGATTCAGCGAACACCGGGGAGCTGTTTTTT. It translates to CGTGDSANTGELFF.

This chain joins TRBV9 and TRBJ2-7, with D possibly TRBD2 on 5 matching bases. This CDR3 is 14 amino acids long. Trimming shortened V by 5 bases and J by 2 bases, and 14 bases separated the two germline ends. Germline V gene data show CDR1 as SGDLS and CDR2 as YYNGEE. The CDR3 sequence: CASSPGGDAYEQYF. CDR3 sequence (DNA): TGTGCCAGCAGTCCCGGAGGAGATGCCTACGAGCAGTACTTC. Combining the CDR3 with reference TRBV9 and TRBJ2-7 gives the whole variable domain DSGVTQTPKHLITATGQRVTLRCSPRSGDLSVYWYQQSLDQGLQFLIQYYNGEERAKGNILERFSAQQFPDLHSELNLSSLELGDSALYFCASSPGGDAYEQYFGPGTRLTVT.

The chain employs TRBV6-1 and TRBJ2-7; D is perhaps TRBD2 (5 bases). The CDR3 spans 11 residues. Germline-derived CDR1 and CDR2 are MNHNS and SASEGT. Deletions cut 3 bases from V and 10 bases from J, with 10 bases between. CDR3 bases: TGTGCCAGCAGTGATGGAGCGGACCAGTACTTC. It encodes CASSDGADQYF.

The gene calls are TRBV7-9 and TRBJ2-7, with D tentatively TRBD1 (6 bases). Germline-derived CDR1 and CDR2 are SEHNR and FQNEAQ (reference sequence). V lost 6 bases and J 6 bases, leaving 12 bases between the germline ends. The length of the CDR3 is 12 residues. CDR3 loop: CASRGGGREQYF. The CDR3 DNA follows: TGTGCCAGCAGGGGTGGGGGCCGCGAGCAGTACTTC.

The chain uses TRBV2 and TRBJ2-1, with D perhaps TRBD1 (6 bases). V lost 1 base and J lost 7, with 8 bases in between. The CDR3 is made up of 13 amino acids. Looked up from germline, CDR1 is SNHLY and CDR2 is FYNNEI. CDR3 in DNA: TGTGCCAGCAGTGAAGTAGGGACAAATGAGCAGTTCTTC. This codes for CASSEVGTNEQFF.

V usage is TRBV4-1 and J usage is TRBJ2-7; the match to TRBD2 covers 14 bases. The germline gives CDR1 MGHRA, CDR2 YSYEKL. The CDR3 totals 15 residues. V lost 8 bases to trimming and J lost 0 bases; unmatched junction nucleotides: 3. The CDR3 nucleotides read TGCGCCAGCCGACTAGCGGGGGGGATCTCCTACGAGCAGTACTTC. This encodes CASRLAGGISYEQYF.

A remark on this clone: Since a much larger clone is just one base distant, this may be a read error. This rearrangement joins TRBV5-8 to TRBJ1-1; the D is unclear. The germline V gene encodes CDR1 SGHTS and CDR2 YDEGEE. V was cut by 2 bases and J by 1 base, with 6 bases left in between. The CDR3 contains 13 residues. CDR3 sequence: CASSLYRNTEAFF. The DNA for the CDR3 is TGTGCCAGCAGCTTATACAGGAACACTGAAGCTTTCTTT.

The rearrangement joins TRBV6-5 to TRBJ1-4; D is perhaps TRBD1 (5 bases). The V end was cut by 0 bases, the J end by 7 bases, with 12 bases between. Germline V CDR1 and CDR2: MNHEY, SVGAGI. The CDR3 contains 15 residues. Written as DNA, the CDR3 is TGTGCCAGCAGTTACTCTGGGCAGGGTGGTGAAAAACTGTTTTTT. This gives the protein CASSYSGQGGEKLFF.

V and J are TRBV11-2 and TRBJ1-4, with D possibly matching TRBD1 (5 bases). The V gene's germline CDR1 is SGHAT and CDR2 FQNNGV. The CDR3 totals 14 residues. Between the trimmed V and J ends, which lost 2 bases and 7 bases, there was a span of 11 bases. The CDR3 reads CASSLWGAGEKLFF. CDR3 nucleotide sequence: TGTGCCAGCAGCTTATGGGGCGCCGGTGAAAAACTGTTTTTT.

V usage is TRBV19 and J usage is TRBJ1-5; TRBD1 agrees at 9 bases. Per germline, CDR1 LNHDA and CDR2 SQIVND (reference sequence). There are 19 residues in the CDR3. The ends lost 5 bases at V and 0 bases at J; junction bases unmatched: 14. The chain's CDR3 is CASSPIRDRDGTSNQPQHF. The CDR3 DNA is TGTGCCAGTAGTCCGATACGGGACAGGGATGGAACTAGCAATCAGCCCCAGCATTTT.